The 7 T cell receptor beta chains listed next were all sequenced from one sample in a study of yellow fever vaccine responses in identical twins. TCRdb used MiXCR to reprocess the RT-PCR reads, holding one entry per CDR3 protein. The sample holds about 4,200 distinct CDR3 sequences, over 75% seen once. The source was T cells from blood (PBMCs), unsorted or a sorted subset (not recorded which), collected before or after yellow fever vaccination (not recorded which). These receptors were taken from a woman under 30 who received the yellow fever vaccine.

The chain combines TRBV5-1 with TRBJ1-1; D may be TRBD1 (6 bases). Per germline, CDR1 SGHRS and CDR2 YFSETQ. This CDR3 region has 16 residues. V lost 4 bases to trimming and J lost 5 bases, with 21 bases between them. The CDR3 coding sequence is TGCGCCAGCAGCCCAGCCCCACCGACAGGAGGGACTGAAGCTTTCTTT. As protein: CASSPAPPTGGTEAFF.

The V gene is TRBV29-1, the J gene TRBJ2-1; D not resolved. The CDR3 has 16 amino acids. Trimming took 0 bases from V and 3 from J, leaving 15 bases between them. The germline V gene encodes CDR1 SQVTM and CDR2 ANQGSEA. The CDR3 region is CSVEDFNTEYYNEQFF. CDR3 DNA: TGCAGCGTTGAAGATTTCAATACTGAGTACTACAATGAGCAGTTCTTC.

The rearrangement uses TRBV28 and TRBJ2-5; TRBD2 is a possible D gene (5 bases). The CDR3 consists of 14 residues. The germline V gene has CDR1 MDHEN and CDR2 SYDVKM. The V end was cut by 7 bases, the J end by 5 bases, with 17 bases between. The DNA of the CDR3 is TGTGCCAGCATTCCTAGCCATATGGGGGAGACCCAGTACTTC. Encoded protein: CASIPSHMGETQYF.

This rearrangement joins TRBV9 to TRBJ2-7; unclear D gene. Trimming took off 5 bases at V and 3 bases at J, with 12 bases between the two ends. Germline-derived CDR1 and CDR2 are SGDLS and YYNGEE. CDR3 length: 13 residues. CDR3 nucleotides: TGTGCCAGCAGTGAAGACTCGAACTACGAGCAGTACTTC. Translation gives CASSEDSNYEQYF.

This chain links TRBV9 with TRBJ2-7; the D is unclear. The CDR3 consists of 14 residues. Deletions cut 1 base from V and 0 bases from J, with 8 bases between. Germline CDR1 SGDLS, CDR2 YYNGEE. The CDR3 is CASSVRPSSYEQYF. The DNA for the CDR3 is TGTGCCAGCAGCGTACGACCGAGCTCCTACGAGCAGTACTTC. Together with reference TRBV9 and TRBJ2-7, the CDR3 gives the full variable domain: DSGVTQTPKHLITATGQRVTLRCSPRSGDLSVYWYQQSLDQGLQFLIQYYNGEERAKGNILERFSAQQFPDLHSELNLSSLELGDSALYFCASSVRPSSYEQYFGPGTRLTVT.

The chain recombines TRBV4-3 with TRBJ2-1, with D possibly TRBD2 on 6 matching bases. The CDR3 spans 14 residues. From germline, CDR1 is LGHNA and CDR2 YSLEER. The ends were cut back, 2 bases at V and 7 bases at J, with 12 bases in the middle. The CDR3 protein is CASSQRGLTNEQFF. Written as DNA, the CDR3 is TGCGCCAGCAGCCAAAGGGGACTCACAAATGAGCAGTTCTTC.

The chain uses TRBV2 and TRBJ2-1; the D is unclear. CDR1 SNHLY and CDR2 FYNNEI come from the germline V gene. CDR3 size: 14 residues. Deletions cut 0 bases from V and 4 bases from J, with 7 bases between. In nucleotides, the CDR3 is TGTGCCAGCAGTGAAGCGCGGTTATACAATGAGCAGTTCTTC. Amino acids: CASSEARLYNEQFF. The full variable domain, completed using reference TRBV2 and TRBJ2-1, is EPEVTQTPSHQVTQMGQEVILRCVPISNHLYFYWYRQILGQKVEFLVSFYNNEISEKSEIFDDQFSVERPDGSNFTLKIRSTKLEDSAMYFCASSEARLYNEQFFGPGTRLTVL.